This T cell receptor beta chain was obtained from a study of T-cell memory formation after mild COVID-19. Study at large: Clustering of TCRs was largely donor specific. Study-level points and caveats: Cross-reactive memory apparently joined, as some responding clones appeared in pre-infection memory.

TCRalpha and TCRbeta libraries used 5'RACE with constant-segment primers and UMIs. TCRdb re-called the 5' RACE reads through MiXCR, storing one row per CDR3 protein. The sample has more than 350,000 distinct CDR3 sequences; 16% are singletons. This CDR3 is built from 13 residues. V dropped 5 bases and J dropped 1 base, with 8 bases sitting between them. The germline CDR1 and CDR2 sequences are SGHTA and FQGNSA. With regard to this clonotype: Its antigen is unidentified.

The rearrangement links TRBV7-2 to TRBJ1-1; no reliable D call. The sample comprised PBMCs or a T cell subset sorted from them (not recorded which). This receptor was identified in a man aged 18 to 35 who had mild COVID-19 (a few samples of this study predate the infection). Cell type and time point are not known. CDR3 bases: TGTGCCAGCAGCGAGGACTCGAACACTGAAGCTTTCTTT. Its translation is CASSEDSNTEAFF.